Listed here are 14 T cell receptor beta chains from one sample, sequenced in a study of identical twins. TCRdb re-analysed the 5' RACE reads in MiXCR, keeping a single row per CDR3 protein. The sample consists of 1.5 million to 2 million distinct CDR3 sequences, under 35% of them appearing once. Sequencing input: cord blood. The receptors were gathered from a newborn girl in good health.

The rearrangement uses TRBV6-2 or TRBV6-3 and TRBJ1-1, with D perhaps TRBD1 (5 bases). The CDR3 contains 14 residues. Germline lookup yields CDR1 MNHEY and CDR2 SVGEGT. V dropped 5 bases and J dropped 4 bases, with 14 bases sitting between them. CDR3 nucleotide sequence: TGTGCCAGCAGTCTATATAGTGGGGGCACTGAAGCTTTCTTT. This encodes CASSLYSGGTEAFF.

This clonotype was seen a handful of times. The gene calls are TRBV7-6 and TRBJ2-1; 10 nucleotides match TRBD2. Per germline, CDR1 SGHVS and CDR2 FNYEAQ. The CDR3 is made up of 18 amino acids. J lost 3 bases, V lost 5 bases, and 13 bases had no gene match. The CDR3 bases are TGTGCCAGCAGCCCGGATGTTGTAGCGGGAGGTCACTACAATGAGCAGTTCTTC. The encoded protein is CASSPDVVAGGHYNEQFF.

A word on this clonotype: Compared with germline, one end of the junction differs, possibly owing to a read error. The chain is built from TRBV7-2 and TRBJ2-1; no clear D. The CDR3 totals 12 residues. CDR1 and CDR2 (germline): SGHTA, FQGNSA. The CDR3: CASSLVCNEQSF. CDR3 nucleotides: TGTGCCAGCAGCTTAGTGTGCAATGAGCAGTCCTTC. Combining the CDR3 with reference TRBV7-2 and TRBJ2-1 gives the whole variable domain GAGVSQSPSNKVTEKGKDVELRCDPISGHTALYWYRQSLGQGLEFLIYFQGNSAPDKSGLPSDRFSAERTGGSVSTLTIQRTQQEDSAVYLCASSLVCNEQSFGPGTRLTVL.

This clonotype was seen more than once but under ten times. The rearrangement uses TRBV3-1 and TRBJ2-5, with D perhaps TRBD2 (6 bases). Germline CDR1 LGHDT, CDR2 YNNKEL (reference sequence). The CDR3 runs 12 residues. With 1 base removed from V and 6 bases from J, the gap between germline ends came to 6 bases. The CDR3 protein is CASSQGTKTQYF. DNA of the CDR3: TGTGCCAGCAGCCAAGGGACTAAGACCCAGTACTTC.

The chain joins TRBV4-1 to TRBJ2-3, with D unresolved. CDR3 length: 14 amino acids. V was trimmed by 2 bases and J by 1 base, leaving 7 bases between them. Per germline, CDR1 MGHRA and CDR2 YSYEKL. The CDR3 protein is CASSQNYGTDTQYF. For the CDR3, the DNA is TGCGCCAGCAGCCAAAATTACGGCACAGATACGCAGTATTTT.

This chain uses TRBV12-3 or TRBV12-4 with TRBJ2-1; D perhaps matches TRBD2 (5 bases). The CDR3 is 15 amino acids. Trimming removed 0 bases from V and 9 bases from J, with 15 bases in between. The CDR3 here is CASSLAGGRSGEQFF. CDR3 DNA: TGTGCCAGCAGTTTAGCGGGCGGGCGGTCGGGTGAGCAGTTCTTC.

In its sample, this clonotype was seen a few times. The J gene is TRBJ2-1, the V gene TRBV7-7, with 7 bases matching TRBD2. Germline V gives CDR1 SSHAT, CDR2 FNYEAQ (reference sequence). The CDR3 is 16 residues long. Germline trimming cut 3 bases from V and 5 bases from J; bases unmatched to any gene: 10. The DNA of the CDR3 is TGTGCCAGCAGCTTTAGCCTGGCCAGCGGGGACAATGAGCAGTTCTTC. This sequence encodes CASSFSLASGDNEQFF.

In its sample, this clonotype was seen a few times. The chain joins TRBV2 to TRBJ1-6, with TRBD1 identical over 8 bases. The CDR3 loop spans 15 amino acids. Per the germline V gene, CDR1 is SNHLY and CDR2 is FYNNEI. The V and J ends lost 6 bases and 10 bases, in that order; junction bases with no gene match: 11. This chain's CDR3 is CASRATGEFRSPLHF. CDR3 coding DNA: TGTGCCAGCAGGGCGACAGGGGAGTTCCGATCACCCCTCCACTTT.

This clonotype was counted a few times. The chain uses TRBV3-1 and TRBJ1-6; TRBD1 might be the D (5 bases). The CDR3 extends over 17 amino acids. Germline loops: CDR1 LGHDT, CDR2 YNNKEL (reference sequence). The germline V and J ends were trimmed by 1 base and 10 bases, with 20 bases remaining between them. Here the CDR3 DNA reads TGTGCCAGCAGCCAAGGGCACCGGGACGGAATCAGGTCACCCCTCCACTTT. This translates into CASSQGHRDGIRSPLHF.

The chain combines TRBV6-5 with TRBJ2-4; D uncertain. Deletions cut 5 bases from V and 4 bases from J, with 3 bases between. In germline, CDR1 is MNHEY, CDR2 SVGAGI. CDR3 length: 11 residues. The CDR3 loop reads CASSQKNIQYF. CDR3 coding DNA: TGTGCCAGCAGTCAGAAAAACATTCAGTACTTC.

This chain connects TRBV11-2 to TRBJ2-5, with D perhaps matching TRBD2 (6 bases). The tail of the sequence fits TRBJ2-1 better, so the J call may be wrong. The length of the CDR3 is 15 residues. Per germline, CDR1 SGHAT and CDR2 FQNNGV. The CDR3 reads CASSLMAGIQETQFF. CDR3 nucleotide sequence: TGTGCCAGCAGCTTAATGGCGGGGATTCAAGAGACCCAGTTCTTC.

CDR3 residues: CASSFSTADTQYF. The DNA of the CDR3 is TGTGCCAGCAGCTTCTCTACGGCAGATACGCAGTATTTT. The chain uses TRBV5-5 and TRBJ2-3; D not resolved. Germline-derived CDR1 and CDR2 are SGHKS and YYEKEE (reference sequence). The CDR3 is 13 residues long. The V end was cut by 2 bases, the J end by 4 bases, with 8 bases between.

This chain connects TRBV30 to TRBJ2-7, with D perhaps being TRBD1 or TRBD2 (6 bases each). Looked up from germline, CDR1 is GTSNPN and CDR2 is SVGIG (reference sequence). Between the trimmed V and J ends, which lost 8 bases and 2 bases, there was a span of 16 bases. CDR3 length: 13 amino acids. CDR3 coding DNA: TGTGCCGGGACTTACAGGGCCCCCTACGAGCAGTACTTC. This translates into CAGTYRAPYEQYF.

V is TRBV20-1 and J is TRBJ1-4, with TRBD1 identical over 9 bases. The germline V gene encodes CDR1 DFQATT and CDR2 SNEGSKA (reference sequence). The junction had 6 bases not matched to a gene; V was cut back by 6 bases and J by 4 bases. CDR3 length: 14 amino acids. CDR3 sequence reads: CSAEYRGRNEKLFF. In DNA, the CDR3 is TGCAGTGCGGAATACAGGGGGCGTAATGAAAAACTGTTTTTT.